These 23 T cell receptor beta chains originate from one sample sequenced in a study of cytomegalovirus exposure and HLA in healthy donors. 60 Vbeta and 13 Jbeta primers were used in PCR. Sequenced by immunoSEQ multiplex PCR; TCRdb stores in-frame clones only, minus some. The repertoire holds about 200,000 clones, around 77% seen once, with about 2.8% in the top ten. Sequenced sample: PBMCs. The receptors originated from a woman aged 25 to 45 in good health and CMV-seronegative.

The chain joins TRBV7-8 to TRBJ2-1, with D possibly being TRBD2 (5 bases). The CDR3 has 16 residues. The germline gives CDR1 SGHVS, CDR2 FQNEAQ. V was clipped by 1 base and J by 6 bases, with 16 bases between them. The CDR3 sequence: CASSLVEGLNVNEQFF. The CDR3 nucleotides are TGTGCCAGCAGCTTAGTTGAAGGACTCAACGTCAATGAGCAGTTCTTC.

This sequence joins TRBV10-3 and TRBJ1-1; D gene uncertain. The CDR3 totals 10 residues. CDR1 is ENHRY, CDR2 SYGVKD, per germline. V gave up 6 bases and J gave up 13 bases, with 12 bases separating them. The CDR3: CAIRDRGVFF. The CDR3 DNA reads TGTGCCATCAGGGACCGGGGAGTTTTCTTT.

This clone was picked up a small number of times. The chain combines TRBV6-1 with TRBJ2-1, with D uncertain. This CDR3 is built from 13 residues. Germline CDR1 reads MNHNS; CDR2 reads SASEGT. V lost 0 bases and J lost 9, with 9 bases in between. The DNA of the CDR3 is TGTGCCAGCAGTGAAGCGAGCCCCTCTGAGCAGTTCTTC. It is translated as CASSEASPSEQFF.

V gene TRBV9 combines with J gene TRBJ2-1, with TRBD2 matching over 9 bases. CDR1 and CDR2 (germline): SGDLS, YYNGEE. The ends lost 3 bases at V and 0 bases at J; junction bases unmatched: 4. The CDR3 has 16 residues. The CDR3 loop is CASSEVLAGSYNEQFF. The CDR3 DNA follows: TGTGCCAGCAGCGAAGTACTAGCGGGCTCCTACAATGAGCAGTTCTTC. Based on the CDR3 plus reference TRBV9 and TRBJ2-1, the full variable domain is DSGVTQTPKHLITATGQRVTLRCSPRSGDLSVYWYQQSLDQGLQFLIQYYNGEERAKGNILERFSAQQFPDLHSELNLSSLELGDSALYFCASSEVLAGSYNEQFFGPGTRLTVL.

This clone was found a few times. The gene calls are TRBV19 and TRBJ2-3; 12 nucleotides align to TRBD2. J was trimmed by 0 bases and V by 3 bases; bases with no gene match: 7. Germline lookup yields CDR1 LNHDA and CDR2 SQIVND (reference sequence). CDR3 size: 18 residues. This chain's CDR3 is CASSMGASGRVSTDTQYF. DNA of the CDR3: TGTGCCAGTAGTATGGGGGCTAGCGGGAGGGTGAGCACAGATACGCAGTATTTT.

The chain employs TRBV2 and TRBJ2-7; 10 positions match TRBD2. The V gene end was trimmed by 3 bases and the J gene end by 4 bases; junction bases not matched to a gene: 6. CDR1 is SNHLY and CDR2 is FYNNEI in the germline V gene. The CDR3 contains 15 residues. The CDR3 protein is CASSDGGTSVYEQYF. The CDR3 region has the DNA TGTGCCAGCAGTGACGGGGGGACTAGCGTGTACGAGCAGTACTTC.

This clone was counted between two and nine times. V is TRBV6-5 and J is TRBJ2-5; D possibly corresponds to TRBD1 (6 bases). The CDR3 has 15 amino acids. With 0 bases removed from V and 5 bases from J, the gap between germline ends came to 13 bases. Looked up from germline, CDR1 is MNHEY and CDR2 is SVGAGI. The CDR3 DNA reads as TGTGCCAGCAGTTACTCGTCAGGGGTTGGTGAGACCCAGTACTTC. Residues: CASSYSSGVGETQYF.

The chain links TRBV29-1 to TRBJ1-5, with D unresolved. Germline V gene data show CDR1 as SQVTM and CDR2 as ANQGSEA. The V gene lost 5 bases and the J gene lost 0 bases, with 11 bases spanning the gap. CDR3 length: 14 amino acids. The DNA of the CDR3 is TGCAGCGTTACAACGGGGTATAGCAATCAGCCCCAGCATTTT. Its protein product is CSVTTGYSNQPQHF.

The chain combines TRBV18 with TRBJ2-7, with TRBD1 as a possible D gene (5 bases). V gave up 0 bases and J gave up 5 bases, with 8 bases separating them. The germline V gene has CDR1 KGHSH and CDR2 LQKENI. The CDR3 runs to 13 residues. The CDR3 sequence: CASSPPGVNEQYF. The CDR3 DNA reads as TGTGCCAGCTCACCACCAGGGGTAAACGAGCAGTACTTC.

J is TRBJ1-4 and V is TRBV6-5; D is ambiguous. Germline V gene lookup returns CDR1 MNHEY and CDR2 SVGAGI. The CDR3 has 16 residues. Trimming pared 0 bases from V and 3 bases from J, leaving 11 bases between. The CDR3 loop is CASSYSMRRSNEKLFF. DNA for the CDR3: TGTGCCAGCAGTTACTCGATGAGGCGGTCTAATGAAAAACTGTTTTTT.

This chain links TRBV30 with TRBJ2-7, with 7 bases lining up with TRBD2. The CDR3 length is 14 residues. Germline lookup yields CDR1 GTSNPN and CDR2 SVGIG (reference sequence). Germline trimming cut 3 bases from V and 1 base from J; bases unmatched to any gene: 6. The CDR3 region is CAWRGKAGSYEQYF. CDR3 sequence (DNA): TGTGCCTGGAGAGGGAAAGCGGGATCCTACGAGCAGTACTTC.

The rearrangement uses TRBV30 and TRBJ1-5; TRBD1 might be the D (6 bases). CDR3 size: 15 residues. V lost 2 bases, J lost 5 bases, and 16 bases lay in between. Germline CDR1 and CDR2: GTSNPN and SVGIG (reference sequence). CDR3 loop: CAWSSGVVEDQPQHF. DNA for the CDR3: TGTGCCTGGAGTTCAGGGGTGGTCGAAGATCAGCCCCAGCATTTT.

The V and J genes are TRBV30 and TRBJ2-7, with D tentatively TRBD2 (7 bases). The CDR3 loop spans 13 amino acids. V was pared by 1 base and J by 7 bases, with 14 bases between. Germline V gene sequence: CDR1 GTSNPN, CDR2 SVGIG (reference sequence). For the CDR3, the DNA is TGTGCCTGGAGTGCAGGGAGGGGGGGAGAGCAGTACTTC. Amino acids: CAWSAGRGGEQYF.

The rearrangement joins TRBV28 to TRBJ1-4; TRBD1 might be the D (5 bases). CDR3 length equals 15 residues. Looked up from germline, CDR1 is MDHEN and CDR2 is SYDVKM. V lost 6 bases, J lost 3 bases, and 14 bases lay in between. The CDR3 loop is CASSITGGANEKLFF. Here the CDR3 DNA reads TGTGCCAGCAGCATCACGGGGGGAGCTAATGAAAAACTGTTTTTT.

The CDR3 reads CASSVQGSGNTIYF. As DNA, the CDR3 is TGCGCCAGCAGCGTACAGGGCTCTGGAAACACCATATATTTT. This chain links TRBV5-1 with TRBJ1-3, with D maybe TRBD1 (6 bases). This CDR3 contains 14 residues. V lost 4 bases, J lost 0 bases, and 8 bases lay in between. Germline loops: CDR1 SGHRS, CDR2 YFSETQ.

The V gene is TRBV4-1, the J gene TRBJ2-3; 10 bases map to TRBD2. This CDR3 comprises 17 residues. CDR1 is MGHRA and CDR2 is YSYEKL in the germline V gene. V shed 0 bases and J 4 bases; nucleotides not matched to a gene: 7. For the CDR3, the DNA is TGCGCCAGCAGCCAAGACCCCCGACTAGCGGGCCCAGATACGCAGTATTTT. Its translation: CASSQDPRLAGPDTQYF.

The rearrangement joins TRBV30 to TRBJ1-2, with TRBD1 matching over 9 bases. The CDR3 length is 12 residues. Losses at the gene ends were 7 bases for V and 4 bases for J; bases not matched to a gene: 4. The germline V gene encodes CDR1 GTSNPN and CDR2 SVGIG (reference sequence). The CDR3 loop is CASLTGGYGYTF. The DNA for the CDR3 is TGTGCCTCCCTGACAGGGGGCTATGGCTACACCTTC.

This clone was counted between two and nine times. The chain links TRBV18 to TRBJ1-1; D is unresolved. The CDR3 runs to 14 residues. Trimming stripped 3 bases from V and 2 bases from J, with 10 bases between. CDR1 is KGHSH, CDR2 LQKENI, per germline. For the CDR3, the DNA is TGTGCCAGCTCACCCCAAGTAGAAAACACTGAAGCTTTCTTT. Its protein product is CASSPQVENTEAFF.

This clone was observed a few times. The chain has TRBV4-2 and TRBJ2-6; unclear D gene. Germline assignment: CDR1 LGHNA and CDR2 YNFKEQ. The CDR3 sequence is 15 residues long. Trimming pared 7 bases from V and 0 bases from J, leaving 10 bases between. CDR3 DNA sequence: TGTGCCAGCACCTCAGAGGACTCTGGGGCCAACGTCCTGACTTTC. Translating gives CASTSEDSGANVLTF.

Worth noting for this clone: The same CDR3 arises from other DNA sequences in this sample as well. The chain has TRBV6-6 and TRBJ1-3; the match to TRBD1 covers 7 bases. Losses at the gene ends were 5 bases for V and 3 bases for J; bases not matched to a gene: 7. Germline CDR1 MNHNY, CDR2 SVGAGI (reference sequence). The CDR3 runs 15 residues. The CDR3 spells CASSRQGWSGNTIYF. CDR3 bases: TGTGCCAGCAGTCGACAGGGTTGGAGTGGAAACACCATATATTTT.

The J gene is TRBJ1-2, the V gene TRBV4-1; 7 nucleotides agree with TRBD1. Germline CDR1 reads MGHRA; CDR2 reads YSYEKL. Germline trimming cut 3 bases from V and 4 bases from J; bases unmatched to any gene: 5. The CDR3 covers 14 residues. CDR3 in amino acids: CASSHLDRAYGYTF. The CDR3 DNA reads TGCGCCAGCAGCCATCTCGACAGGGCCTATGGCTACACCTTC.

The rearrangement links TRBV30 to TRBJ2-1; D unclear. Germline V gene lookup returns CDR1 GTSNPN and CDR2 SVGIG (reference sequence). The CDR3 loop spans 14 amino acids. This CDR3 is CANGPGSSYNEQFF. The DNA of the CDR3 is TGTGCAAATGGGCCTGGTAGCTCCTACAATGAGCAGTTCTTC.

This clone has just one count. The CDR3 DNA reads TGTGCCAGCAGTTACCACACGAACACTGAAGCTTTCTTT. This encodes CASSYHTNTEAFF. The chain uses TRBV6-5 and TRBJ1-1; no reliable D call. Looked up from germline, CDR1 is MNHEY and CDR2 is SVGAGI. This CDR3 is 13 amino acids long. Trimming stripped 2 bases from V and 1 base from J, with 5 bases between.